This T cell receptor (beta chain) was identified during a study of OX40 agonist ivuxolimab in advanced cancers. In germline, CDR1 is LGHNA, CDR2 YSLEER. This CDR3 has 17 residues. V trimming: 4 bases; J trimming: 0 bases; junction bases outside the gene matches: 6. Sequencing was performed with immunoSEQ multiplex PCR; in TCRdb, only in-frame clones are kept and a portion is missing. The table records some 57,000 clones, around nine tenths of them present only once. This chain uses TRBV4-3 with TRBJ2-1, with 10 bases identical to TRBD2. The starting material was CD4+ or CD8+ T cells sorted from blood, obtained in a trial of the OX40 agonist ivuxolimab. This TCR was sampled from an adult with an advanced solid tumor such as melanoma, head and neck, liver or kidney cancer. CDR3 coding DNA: TGCGCCAGCAGCCCGCTAGCGGGAGAGATCTCCTACAATGAGCAGTTCTTC. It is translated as CASSPLAGEISYNEQFF.